The T cell receptor (beta chain) described here comes from a study of blood T cell repertoires in COVID-19. The CDR3 runs to 16 residues. V was shortened by 5 bases and J by 8 bases, with 24 bases between the two germline ends. Germline assignment: CDR1 MNHEY and CDR2 SMNVEV (reference sequence). Clones were sequenced by immunoSEQ multiplex PCR, and TCRdb holds only the in-frame ones, with some missing. Among approximately 390,000 clones listed, about 89% were seen once. Sequencing was performed on peripheral blood. The chain couples TRBV27 to TRBJ1-2, with a tentative D call TRBD1 (5 bases). The sequence was obtained from a woman in her fifties or sixties with COVID-19, enrolled during active disease. In nucleotides, the CDR3 is TGTGCCAGCAGTAGGGGTAGCGGGGGATTTCTATTCGGCTACACCTTC. Translation: CASSRGSGGFLFGYTF.